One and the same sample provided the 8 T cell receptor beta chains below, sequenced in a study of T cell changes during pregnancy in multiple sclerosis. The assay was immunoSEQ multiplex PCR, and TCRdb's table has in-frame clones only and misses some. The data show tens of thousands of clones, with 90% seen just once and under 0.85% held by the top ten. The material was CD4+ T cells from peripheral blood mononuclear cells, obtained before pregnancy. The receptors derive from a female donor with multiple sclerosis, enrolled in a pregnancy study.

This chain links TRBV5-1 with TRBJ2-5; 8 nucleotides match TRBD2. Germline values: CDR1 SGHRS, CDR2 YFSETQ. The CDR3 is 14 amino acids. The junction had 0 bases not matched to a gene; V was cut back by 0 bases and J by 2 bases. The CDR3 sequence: CASSLGGGQETQYF. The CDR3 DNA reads TGCGCCAGCAGCTTGGGCGGGGGGCAAGAGACCCAGTACTTC.

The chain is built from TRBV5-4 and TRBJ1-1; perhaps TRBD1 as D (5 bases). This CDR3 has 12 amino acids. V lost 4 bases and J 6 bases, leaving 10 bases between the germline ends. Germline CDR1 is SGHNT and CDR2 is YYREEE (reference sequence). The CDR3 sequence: CASSLQGSEAFF. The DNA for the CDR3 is TGTGCCAGCAGCCTGCAGGGTTCTGAAGCTTTCTTT.

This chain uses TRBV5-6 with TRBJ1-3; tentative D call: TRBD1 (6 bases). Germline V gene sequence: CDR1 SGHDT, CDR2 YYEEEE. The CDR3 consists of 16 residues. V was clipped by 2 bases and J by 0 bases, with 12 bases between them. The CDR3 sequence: CASSLYRVNSGNTIYF. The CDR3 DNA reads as TGTGCCAGCAGCTTATACAGGGTGAACTCTGGAAACACCATATATTTT.

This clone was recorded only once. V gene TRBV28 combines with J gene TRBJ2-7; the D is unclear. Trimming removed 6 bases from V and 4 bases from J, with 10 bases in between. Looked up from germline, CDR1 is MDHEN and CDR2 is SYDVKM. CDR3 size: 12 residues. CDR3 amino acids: CASSSLRYEQYF. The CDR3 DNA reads TGTGCCAGCAGCTCTCTGAGGTACGAGCAGTACTTC.

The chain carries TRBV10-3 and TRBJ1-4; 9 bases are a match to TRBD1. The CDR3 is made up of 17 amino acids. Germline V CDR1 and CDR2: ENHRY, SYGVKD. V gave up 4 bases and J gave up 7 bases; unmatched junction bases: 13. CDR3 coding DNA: TGTGCCATCAGTGGGGGGGACAGGGACGCAATCGGTGAAAAACTGTTTTTT. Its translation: CAISGGDRDAIGEKLFF.

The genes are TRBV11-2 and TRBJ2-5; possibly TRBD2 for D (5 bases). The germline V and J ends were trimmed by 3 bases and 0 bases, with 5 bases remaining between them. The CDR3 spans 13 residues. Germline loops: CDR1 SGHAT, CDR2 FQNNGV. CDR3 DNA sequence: TGTGCCAGCAGCTTGGACTACCAAGAGACCCAGTACTTC. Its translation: CASSLDYQETQYF. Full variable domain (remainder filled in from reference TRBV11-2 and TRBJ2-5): EAGVAQSPRYKIIEKRQSVAFWCNPISGHATLYWYQQILGQGPKLLIQFQNNGVVDDSQLPKDRFSAERLKGVDSTLKIQPAKLEDSAVYLCASSLDYQETQYFGPGTRLLVL.

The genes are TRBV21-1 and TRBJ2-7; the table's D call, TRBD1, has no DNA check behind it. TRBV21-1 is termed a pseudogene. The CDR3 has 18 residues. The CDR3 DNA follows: TGTGCCAGCAGCTGGTATCTAGGGACAGGGAGCCCCACCTACGAGCAGTACTTC. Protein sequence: CASSWYLGTGSPTYEQYF.

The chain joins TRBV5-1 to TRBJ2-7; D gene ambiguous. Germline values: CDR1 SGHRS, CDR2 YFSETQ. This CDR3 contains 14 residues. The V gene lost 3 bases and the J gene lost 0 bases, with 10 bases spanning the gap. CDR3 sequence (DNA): TGCGCCAGCAGCTCCTATACGAGCTCCTACGAGCAGTACTTC. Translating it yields CASSSYTSSYEQYF.